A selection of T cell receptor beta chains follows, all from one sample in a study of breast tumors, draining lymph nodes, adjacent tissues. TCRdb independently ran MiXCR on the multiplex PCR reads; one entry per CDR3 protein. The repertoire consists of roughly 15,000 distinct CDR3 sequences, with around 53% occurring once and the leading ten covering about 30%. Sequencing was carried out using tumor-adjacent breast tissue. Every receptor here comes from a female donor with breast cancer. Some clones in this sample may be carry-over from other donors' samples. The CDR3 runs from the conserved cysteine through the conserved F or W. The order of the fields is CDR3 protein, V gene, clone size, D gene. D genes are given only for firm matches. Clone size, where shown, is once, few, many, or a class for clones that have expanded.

CDR3: CATSDSNDYPSYEQYF; V: TRBV24-1; size: few; D: NA
CDR3: CASGQGDSPLHF; V: TRBV3-1; size: NA; D: TRBD1
CDR3: CASSLTSLQPQHF; V: TRBV7-8; size: many; D: NA
CDR3: CATSSGTGDTDTQYF; V: TRBV15; size: NA; D: TRBD1
CDR3: CASSLEGAGLANYGYTIYF; V: TRBV13; size: NA; D: NA
CDR3: CSARDYFGATNEKLFF; V: TRBV20-1; size: NA; D: NA
CDR3: CASSESSGSDEQFF; V: TRBV6-4; size: few; D: TRBD2
CDR3: CATSPRFPPANYGYTF; V: TRBV24-1; size: NA; D: NA
CDR3: CSARDWVAGGGTDTQYF; V: TRBV20-1; size: NA; D: TRBD2
CDR3: CASSLDRLASDTQYF; V: TRBV11-3; size: large; D: NA
CDR3: CASSDKQGTNYGYTF; V: TRBV25-1; size: NA; D: TRBD1
CDR3: CASSLDHWGTDTQYF; V: TRBV5-1; size: NA; D: NA
CDR3: CASSGTRSGNTIYF; V: TRBV28; size: NA; D: NA
CDR3: CASSTFPQGYEQYF; V: TRBV19; size: NA; D: NA
CDR3: CASSFGLAGTYEQYF; V: TRBV7-2; size: NA; D: TRBD2
CDR3: CASSPGHRATEAFF; V: TRBV28; size: NA; D: NA
CDR3: CSVDAGTGSEKLFF; V: TRBV29-1; size: once; D: TRBD1
CDR3: CASKRNENTGELFF; V: TRBV2; size: once; D: NA
CDR3: CASSHSILRGAGGYTF; V: TRBV6-5; size: many; D: NA
CDR3: CATRGTSGRNEQFF; V: TRBV24-1; size: NA; D: TRBD2
CDR3: CASSVGQGSPNPYEQYF; V: TRBV7-9; size: NA; D: TRBD1
CDR3: CASSPRDVGQGSQETQYF; V: TRBV7-9; size: medium-sized; D: TRBD1
CDR3: CSVNRGGGKTEDF; V: TRBV29-1; size: NA; D: NA
CDR3: CASSEGGGTDTQYF; V: TRBV6-4; size: medium-sized; D: TRBD1
CDR3: CSASQPGQGYEQYF; V: TRBV20-1; size: few; D: TRBD1
CDR3: CASSLTGLSSGANVLTF; V: TRBV7-3; size: NA; D: NA
CDR3: CASSELRLAGGPFAYNEQFF; V: TRBV2; size: NA; D: TRBD2
CDR3: CASSWRTGGGQPQHF; V: TRBV7-2; size: NA; D: TRBD1
CDR3: CASSPTMTGAPGQYF; V: TRBV7-3; size: NA; D: NA
CDR3: CASYRGGGRQETQYF; V: TRBV2; size: NA; D: NA
CDR3: CSASDRTGETQYF; V: TRBV20-1; size: NA; D: NA
CDR3: CASSDGRGYEQYF; V: TRBV6-6; size: NA; D: NA
CDR3: CSAVSGRSYNEQFF; V: TRBV20-1; size: NA; D: TRBD2
CDR3: CSAHETGWGSPLHF; V: TRBV20-1; size: once; D: TRBD1
CDR3: CASSTTGNEQFF; V: TRBV19; size: NA; D: NA
CDR3: CASSEGGLAGSYEQYF; V: TRBV2; size: NA; D: TRBD2
CDR3: CASSETSGSRNEQFF; V: TRBV10-2; size: many; D: TRBD2
CDR3: CASSTLTGLYGHTF; V: TRBV7-3; size: NA; D: NA
CDR3: CASSPRTSGTGGELFF; V: TRBV6-5; size: many; D: TRBD2
CDR3: CATSRDLAREEQYF; V: TRBV15; size: medium-sized; D: NA
CDR3: CASSRLAGALDTQYF; V: TRBV2; size: NA; D: TRBD2
CDR3: CSVRYGDQPQHF; V: TRBV29-1; size: NA; D: NA
CDR3: CASSTSTGELFF; V: TRBV12-3/TRBV12-4; size: NA; D: NA
CDR3: CASSFGSPWEQYF; V: TRBV7-8; size: NA; D: NA
CDR3: CSARERPTGAGGVNTEAFF; V: TRBV20-1; size: NA; D: NA
CDR3: CASSSQRRLAGSNEQFF; V: TRBV12-3/TRBV12-4; size: many; D: TRBD2
CDR3: CASSLKGAGSYNAQFF; V: TRBV7-7; size: NA; D: TRBD1